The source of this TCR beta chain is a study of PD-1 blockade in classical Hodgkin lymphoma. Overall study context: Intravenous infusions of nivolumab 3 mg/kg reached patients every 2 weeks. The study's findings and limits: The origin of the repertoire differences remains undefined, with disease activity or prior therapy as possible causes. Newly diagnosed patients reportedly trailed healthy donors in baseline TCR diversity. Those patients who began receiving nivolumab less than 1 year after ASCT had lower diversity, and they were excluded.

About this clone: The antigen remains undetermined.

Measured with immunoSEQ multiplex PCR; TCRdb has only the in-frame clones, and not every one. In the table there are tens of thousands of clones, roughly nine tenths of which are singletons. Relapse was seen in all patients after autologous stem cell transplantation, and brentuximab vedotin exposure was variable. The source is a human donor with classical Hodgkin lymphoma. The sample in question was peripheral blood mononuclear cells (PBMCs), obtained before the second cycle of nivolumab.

CDR3 coding DNA: TGTGCCAGCAGCGGGACTAGCGGGAGGGCGGCATCCAATGAGCAGTTCTTC. This codes for CASSGTSGRAASNEQFF. The rearrangement links TRBV9 to TRBJ2-1; TRBD2 aligns across 15 bases. J lost 6 bases, V lost 3 bases, and 7 bases had no gene match. This CDR3 is 17 amino acids long. CDR1 and CDR2 (germline): SGDLS, YYNGEE.